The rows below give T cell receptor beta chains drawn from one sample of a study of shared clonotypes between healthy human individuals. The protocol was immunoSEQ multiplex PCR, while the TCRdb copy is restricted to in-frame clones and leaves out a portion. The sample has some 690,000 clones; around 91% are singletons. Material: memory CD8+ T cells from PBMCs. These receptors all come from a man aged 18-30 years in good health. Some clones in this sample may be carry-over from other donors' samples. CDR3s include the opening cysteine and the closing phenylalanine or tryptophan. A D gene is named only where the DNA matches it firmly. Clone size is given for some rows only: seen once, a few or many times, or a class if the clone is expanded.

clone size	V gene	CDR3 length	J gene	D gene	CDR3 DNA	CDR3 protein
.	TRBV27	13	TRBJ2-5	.	TGTGCCAGCGGGAGGCACGGACGAAAGACCCAGTACTTC	CASGRHGRKTQYF
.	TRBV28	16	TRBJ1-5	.	TGTGCCAGCAGTTTAAAGGTGGAATTCCCTCATCAGCCCCAGCATTTT	CASSLKVEFPHQPQHF
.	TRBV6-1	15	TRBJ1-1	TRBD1	TGTGCCAGCAGTGTCCCCCGAGAGGGGGCGATTGAAGCTTTCTTT	CASSVPREGAIEAFF
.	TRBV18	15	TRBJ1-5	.	TGTGCCAGCTCACCGAGTAGGTCAGGGGATCAGCCCCAGCATTTT	CASSPSRSGDQPQHF
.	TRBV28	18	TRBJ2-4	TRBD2	TGTGCCAGCAGTACTCTAGGGACGGGAGGATTGGAGGAAAACATTCAGTACTTC	CASSTLGTGGLEENIQYF
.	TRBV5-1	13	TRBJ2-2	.	TGCGCCAGCAGCTTGACGTTAGGTGGGGAGCTGTTTTTT	CASSLTLGGELFF
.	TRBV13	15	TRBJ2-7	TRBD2	TGTGCCAGCACCAGCGGGGGGGACCAGGCCTACGAGCAGTACTTC	CASTSGGDQAYEQYF
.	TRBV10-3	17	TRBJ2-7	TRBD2	TGTGCCATCAGTGGGGGACTAGCGGGAGTGGGCACCTACGAGCAGTACTTC	CAISGGLAGVGTYEQYF
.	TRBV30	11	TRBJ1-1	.	TGTGCCTGGGTCTGGAACACTGAAGCTTTCTTT	CAWVWNTEAFF
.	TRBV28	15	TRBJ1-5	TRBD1	TGTGCCAGCACGTGGGCAGGGGGCGGCAATCAGCCCCAGCATTTT	CASTWAGGGNQPQHF
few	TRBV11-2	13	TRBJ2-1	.	TGTGCCAGCAGCTACGGACACTACAATGAGCAGTTCTTC	CASSYGHYNEQFF
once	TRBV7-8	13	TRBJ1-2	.	TGTGCCAGCAGCCTCCAAAGTTGGGATGGCTACACCTTC	CASSLQSWDGYTF
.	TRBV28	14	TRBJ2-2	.	TGTGCCAGCAGCCCCTTCGAGAACACCGGGGAGCTGTTTTTT	CASSPFENTGELFF
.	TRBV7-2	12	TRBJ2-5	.	TGTGCCAGCAGCTCGGGGCGAGAGACCCAGTACTTC	CASSSGRETQYF
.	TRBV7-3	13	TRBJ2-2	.	TGTGCCAGCAGCTCTCACCCCTCCGGGGAGCTGTTTTTT	CASSSHPSGELFF
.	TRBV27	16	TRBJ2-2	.	TGTGCCAGCAGACACCCGAGGGATCTGAACACCGGGGAGCTGTTTTTT	CASRHPRDLNTGELFF
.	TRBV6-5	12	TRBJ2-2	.	TGTGCCACTCTACACGTGGGCGGGGAGCTGTTTTTT	CATLHVGGELFF
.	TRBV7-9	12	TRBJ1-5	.	TGTGCCAGCAGCTCTTTAAATCAGCCCCAGCATTTT	CASSSLNQPQHF
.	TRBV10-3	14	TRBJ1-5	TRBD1	TGTGCCATCAGTCCGACAGGGGATGAACAGCCCCAGCATTTT	CAISPTGDEQPQHF
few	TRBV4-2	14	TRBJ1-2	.	TGTGCCAGCAGCCCTCATGGACGGTTCTATGGCTACACCTTC	CASSPHGRFYGYTF
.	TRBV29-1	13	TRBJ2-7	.	TGCAGCGTAGAACAGGGAAACCGCTACGAGCAGTACTTC	CSVEQGNRYEQYF
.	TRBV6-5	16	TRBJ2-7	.	TGTGCCAGCAGTTACTCGAATCAGGCACCCGCCTACGAGCAGTACTTC	CASSYSNQAPAYEQYF
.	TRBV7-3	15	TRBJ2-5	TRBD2	TGTGCCAGCAGCAGACTAGCGGGAAGTCAAGAGACCCAGTACTTC	CASSRLAGSQETQYF
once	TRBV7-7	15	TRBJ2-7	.	TGTGCCAGCAGCTTAATAGGGACATGGCTCCACGAGCAGTACTTC	CASSLIGTWLHEQYF
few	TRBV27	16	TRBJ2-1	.	TGTGCCAGCAGTCCCCTACAGGGATCCCCTTACAATGAGCAGTTCTTC	CASSPLQGSPYNEQFF
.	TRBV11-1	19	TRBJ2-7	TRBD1	TGTGCCAGCAGCCGAATAGGGACAGGGTCACACCTAAACTCCTACGAGCAGTACTTC	CASSRIGTGSHLNSYEQYF
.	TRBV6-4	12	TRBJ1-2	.	TGTGCCAGCAGGGGACAAGCTAATGGCTACACCTTC	CASRGQANGYTF
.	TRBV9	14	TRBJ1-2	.	TGTGCCAGCAGCGAGGGAGGGTTGGGCTATGGCTACACCTTC	CASSEGGLGYGYTF
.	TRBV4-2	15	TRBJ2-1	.	TGTGCCAGCAGCCAAGAGGGGGGCTTAGAGGATGAGCAGTTCTTC	CASSQEGGLEDEQFF
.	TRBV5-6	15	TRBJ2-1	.	TGTGCCAGCAGCCGGCGGGGTAACTCCTACAATGAGCAGTTCTTC	CASSRRGNSYNEQFF
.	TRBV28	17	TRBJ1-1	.	TGTGCCAGCAGTTTATGGACCGCTCGGGAACGGGGCACTGAAGCTTTCTTT	CASSLWTARERGTEAFF
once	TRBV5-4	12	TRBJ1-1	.	TGTGCCAGCAGCTTTAATGCGGGGGGAGCTTTCTTT	CASSFNAGGAFF
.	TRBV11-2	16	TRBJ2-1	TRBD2	TGTGCCAGCAGCTCCCAGTCGGGAGGGCGCTACAATGAGCAGTTCTTC	CASSSQSGGRYNEQFF
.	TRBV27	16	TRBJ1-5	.	TGTGCCAGCAGTTTGGTTCCGGGGGCTGCGGATCAGCCCCAGCATTTT	CASSLVPGAADQPQHF
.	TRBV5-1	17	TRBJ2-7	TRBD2	TGCGCCAGCAGCTTGGCGACTAGCGGGTTACCAACCTACGAGCAGTACTTC	CASSLATSGLPTYEQYF
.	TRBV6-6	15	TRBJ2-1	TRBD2	TGTGCCAGCAGATCACTAGCGGGAGGCTTCGATGAGCAGTTCTTC	CASRSLAGGFDEQFF
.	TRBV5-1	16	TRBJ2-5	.	TGCGCCAGCAGCTTGGCCGGGGTAGCGGTACAAGAGACCCAGTACTTC	CASSLAGVAVQETQYF
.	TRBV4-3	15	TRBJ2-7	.	TGCGCCAGCAGCCAAGATAGCGGATTCGCCGTCGAGCAGTACTTC	CASSQDSGFAVEQYF
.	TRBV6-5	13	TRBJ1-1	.	TGTGCCAGCAGTTGGAAGTGGAACACTGAAGCTTTCTTT	CASSWKWNTEAFF
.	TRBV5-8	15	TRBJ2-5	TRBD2	TGTGCCAGCAGCGTGGCGGGAGGGTACCAAGAGACCCAGTACTTC	CASSVAGGYQETQYF
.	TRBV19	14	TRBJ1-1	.	TGTGCCAGTAGTATAGGGGGCTCGAACACTGAAGCTTTCTTT	CASSIGGSNTEAFF
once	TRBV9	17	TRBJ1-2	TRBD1	TGTGCCAGCAGCGTAGCTGCCCAGGGGGCGAGGGGGTATGGCTACACCTTC	CASSVAAQGARGYGYTF
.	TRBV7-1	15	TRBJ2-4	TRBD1	TGTGCCAGCAGCTTAGGACGGCAGGGGGAAAACATTCAGTACTTC	CASSLGRQGENIQYF
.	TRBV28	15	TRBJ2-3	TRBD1	TGTGCCAGCAGTTTAGGGGCAGGGGGTTCCGATACGCAGTATTTT	CASSLGAGGSDTQYF
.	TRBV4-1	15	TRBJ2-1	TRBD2	TGCGCCAGCAGCCAAACTAGCGGGAGAAACAATGAGCAGTTCTTC	CASSQTSGRNNEQFF
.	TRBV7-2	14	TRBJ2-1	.	TGTGCCAGCAGCCTACGGACAGCCAACAATGAGCAGTTCTTC	CASSLRTANNEQFF
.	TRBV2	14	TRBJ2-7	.	TGTGCCAGCAGTGATCTGGGGGCGGGCTACGAGCAGTACTTC	CASSDLGAGYEQYF
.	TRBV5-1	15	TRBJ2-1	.	TGCGCCAGCAGCTTGGGACAGATAAATTACAATGAGCAGTTCTTC	CASSLGQINYNEQFF
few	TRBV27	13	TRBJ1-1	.	TGTGCCAGCAGTTTGGAATCCCGAACTGAAGCTTTCTTT	CASSLESRTEAFF
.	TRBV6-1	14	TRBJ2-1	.	TGTGCCAGCAGTTTTTTACAGGGTTCCAATGAGCAGTTCTTC	CASSFLQGSNEQFF
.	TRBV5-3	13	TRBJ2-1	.	TGTGCCAGAAGCTTGGATCCCGAGGATGAGCAGTTCTTC	CARSLDPEDEQFF